These T cell receptor beta chains were read from a single sample in a study of vaccination and CD4 T cells after COVID-19. Antigen specificity for these receptors is unknown. In TCRdb, the PCR reads were re-called with MiXCR into one record per CDR3 protein. The sample records about 4,400 distinct CDR3 sequences, 30% to 40% being singletons. The sequencing here drew on CD4+ T cells from blood, cultured in vitro, taken after SARS-CoV-2 vaccination. These TCRs come from a human donor who had recovered from COVID-19. CDR3s include the opening cysteine and the closing phenylalanine or tryptophan. A D gene is named only where the DNA matches it firmly. Clone size is given for some rows only: seen once, a few or many times, or a class if the clone is expanded.

size	length	V	D	J	CDR3	DNA
few	16	TRBV7-6	TRBD1	TRBJ1-3	CASSRDSPSSGNTIYF	TGTGCCAGCAGTCGGGACAGTCCCTCCTCTGGAAACACCATATATTTT
-	15	TRBV20-1	TRBD1	TRBJ1-1	CSARLTGGLNTEAFF	TGCAGTGCTAGGCTGACAGGGGGCCTGAACACTGAAGCTTTCTTT
-	13	TRBV7-9	-	TRBJ2-5	CASSLNPQETQYF	TGTGCCAGCAGCTTAAACCCTCAAGAGACCCAGTACTTC
-	14	TRBV10-3	-	TRBJ1-1	CAITSNYLNTEAFF	TGTGCCATCACTAGCAATTACTTGAACACTGAAGCTTTCTTT
-	12	TRBV6-1	-	TRBJ1-5	CASIGGGQPQHF	TGTGCCAGCATAGGGGGAGGTCAGCCCCAGCATTTT
-	14	TRBV6-1	-	TRBJ1-2	CASRTQGDLRGYTF	TGTGCCAGCAGAACACAGGGAGATTTGCGAGGCTACACCTTC
-	15	TRBV6-1	TRBD2	TRBJ2-1	CASSVREGQYNEQFF	TGTGCCAGCAGTGTTCGGGAGGGCCAGTACAATGAGCAGTTCTTC
-	14	TRBV19	TRBD1	TRBJ2-7	CASSIQGATYEQYF	TGTGCCAGTAGTATTCAGGGGGCCACCTACGAGCAGTACTTC
once	15	TRBV28	TRBD1	TRBJ1-6	CASSLTDRVNSPLHF	TGTGCCAGCAGTTTAACCGACAGGGTAAATTCACCCCTCCACTTT
-	16	TRBV6-2/TRBV6-3	TRBD1	TRBJ2-2	CASSSGTGGVTGELFF	TGTGCCAGCAGTTCCGGGACAGGGGGCGTCACCGGGGAGCTGTTTTTT
-	15	TRBV10-2	TRBD2	TRBJ2-7	CASSDWGGTVYEQYF	TGCGCCAGCAGTGACTGGGGGGGAACGGTATACGAGCAGTACTTC
-	14	TRBV6-1	-	TRBJ2-7	CASSEESWSYEQYF	TGTGCCAGCAGTGAAGAGAGCTGGTCCTACGAGCAGTACTTC
few	15	TRBV19	-	TRBJ2-5	CASSVGRLGQETQYF	TGTGCCAGCAGTGTGGGGAGGTTAGGCCAAGAGACCCAGTACTTC
few	15	TRBV1	-	TRBJ1-5	CTSSQRGQGHQPQHF	TGCACCAGCAGCCAACGGGGACAGGGGCACCAGCCCCAGCATTTT
few	11	TRBV11-2	-	TRBJ2-1	CASSLDNEQFF	TGTGCCAGCAGCTTAGATAATGAGCAGTTCTTC
-	15	TRBV5-4	-	TRBJ2-2	CASSLGQKNTGELFF	TGTGCCAGCAGCTTGGGGCAGAAGAACACCGGGGAGCTGTTTTTT
few	13	TRBV20-1	-	TRBJ2-3	CSASGGGTDTQYF	TGCAGTGCTAGCGGGGGAGGCACAGATACGCAGTATTTT
few	17	TRBV7-2	TRBD2	TRBJ2-2	CASSSTRLAVYTGELFF	TGTGCCAGCAGCTCGACGAGACTAGCGGTTTACACCGGGGAGCTGTTTTTT
-	16	TRBV11-3	-	TRBJ1-2	CASSPGGRAPNYGYTF	TGTGCCAGCAGCCCGGGGGGCAGGGCGCCGAACTATGGCTACACCTTC
-	13	TRBV5-5	TRBD1	TRBJ2-5	CASSRDSRETQYF	TGTGCCAGCAGCAGGGACAGTAGAGAGACCCAGTACTTC
-	16	TRBV5-8	-	TRBJ1-1	CASSPRVRAMNTEAFF	TGTGCCAGCAGCCCCAGGGTACGGGCCATGAACACTGAAGCTTTCTTT
-	17	TRBV23-1	TRBD2	TRBJ2-1	CASSLSPRECSYNEQFF	TGCGCCAGCAGTCTATCCCCGCGGGAGTGCTCCTACAATGAGCAGTTCTTC
-	15	TRBV3-1	-	TRBJ2-5	CASSQRSPAGETQYF	TGTGCCAGCAGCCAAAGGTCCCCTGCGGGAGAGACCCAGTACTTC
-	13	TRBV19	TRBD1	TRBJ1-2	CASRWTGSNGYTF	TGTGCCAGTAGGTGGACAGGGTCAAATGGCTACACCTTC
few	15	TRBV27	-	TRBJ1-6	CASSFRQAYNSPLHF	TGTGCCAGCAGTTTCCGACAGGCCTATAATTCACCCCTCCACTTT
-	12	TRBV7-2	-	TRBJ2-6	CASDPGANVLTF	TGTGCCTCCGATCCTGGGGCCAACGTCCTGACTTTC
few	15	TRBV11-2	TRBD2	TRBJ2-1	CASSHRDGRAREQFF	TGTGCCAGCAGCCACCGCGACGGGAGGGCCCGGGAGCAGTTCTTC
once	14	TRBV11-3	TRBD1	TRBJ2-5	CASSPGTAQETQYF	TGTGCCAGCAGCCCCGGGACAGCCCAAGAGACCCAGTACTTC
-	16	TRBV7-8	TRBD2	TRBJ2-7	CASSSGRLAGAYEQYF	TGTGCCAGCAGCTCCGGTCGACTAGCGGGGGCCTACGAGCAGTACTTC
-	17	TRBV10-3	TRBD2	TRBJ2-2	CAIRGLAGGPGTGELFF	TGTGCCATCAGAGGACTAGCGGGAGGGCCGGGCACCGGGGAGCTGTTTTTT
few	15	TRBV6-2/TRBV6-3	-	TRBJ2-1	CASSLATSSYNEQFF	TGTGCCAGCAGCTTAGCGACTAGCTCCTACAATGAGCAGTTCTTC
-	15	TRBV9	-	TRBJ1-5	CASITHSSYNQPQHF	TGTGCCAGCATCACACACAGTTCCTACAATCAGCCCCAGCATTTT
-	12	TRBV29-1	-	TRBJ2-7	CSGGQELREQYF	TGCAGCGGGGGGCAGGAACTACGCGAGCAGTACTTC
-	17	TRBV6-2/TRBV6-3	-	TRBJ2-7	CASSYSLSMEVAYEQYF	TGTGCCAGCAGTTACTCGTTGTCAATGGAGGTCGCCTACGAGCAGTACTTC
-	13	TRBV19	-	TRBJ1-6	CASSPSGNSPLHF	TGTGCCAGTAGTCCAAGCGGGAATTCACCCCTCCACTTT
few	16	TRBV6-1	-	TRBJ2-3	CASSTQNIISTDTQYF	TGTGCCAGCAGTACCCAGAACATAATCAGCACAGATACGCAGTATTTT
few	16	TRBV5-4	-	TRBJ2-7	CASSLGGPLEPYEQYF	TGTGCCAGCAGCTTGGGGGGACCTCTGGAACCTTACGAGCAGTACTTC
-	14	TRBV28	-	TRBJ1-1	CASSRGGIITEAFF	TGTGCCAGCAGTCGTGGGGGCATAATCACTGAAGCTTTCTTT
-	16	TRBV25-1	-	TRBJ2-5	CASSEFRSTVQETQYF	TGTGCCAGCAGTGAATTCCGATCGACAGTCCAAGAGACCCAGTACTTC
few	15	TRBV6-5	-	TRBJ1-2	CASSYGGARDYGYTF	TGTGCCAGCAGTTACGGGGGGGCGCGGGACTATGGCTACACCTTC
-	14	TRBV20-1	TRBD1	TRBJ2-1	CSAYRGQAGNEQFF	TGCAGTGCTTACCGGGGACAGGCAGGGAATGAGCAGTTCTTC
-	15	TRBV19	-	TRBJ1-5	CASKAGRMGNQPQHF	TGTGCCAGTAAGGCAGGGCGAATGGGAAATCAGCCCCAGCATTTT
-	14	TRBV6-2/TRBV6-3	TRBD1	TRBJ1-1	CASRPGQGDTEAFF	TGTGCCAGCAGGCCGGGACAGGGGGACACTGAAGCTTTCTTT
-	13	TRBV7-3	-	TRBJ2-2	CASSSQGPGELFF	TGTGCCAGCAGCTCACAGGGCCCCGGGGAGCTGTTTTTT
-	15	TRBV4-1	-	TRBJ1-3	CASSVRGFGGNTIYF	TGCGCCAGCAGCGTCAGGGGATTTGGCGGAAACACCATATATTTT
few	15	TRBV20-1	-	TRBJ2-1	CSARDRRGLYNEQFF	TGCAGTGCTAGAGATCGTCGCGGACTCTACAATGAGCAGTTCTTC
-	13	TRBV9	-	TRBJ2-3	CASNLVPTDTQYF	TGTGCCAGCAACCTCGTCCCCACAGATACGCAGTATTTT
-	14	TRBV12-3/TRBV12-4	TRBD2	TRBJ2-7	CASGLLAGVGEQYF	TGTGCCAGCGGACTACTAGCGGGAGTAGGCGAGCAGTACTTC
-	13	TRBV9	-	TRBJ1-1	CASTQVVGTEAFF	TGTGCCAGCACCCAAGTAGTCGGCACTGAAGCTTTCTTT
-	18	TRBV10-3	-	TRBJ2-3	CAISIRGVSITSTDTQYF	TGTGCCATCTCAATCCGGGGCGTATCCATAACCAGCACGGATACGCAGTATTTT
few	14	TRBV4-1	-	TRBJ1-2	CASSRPGSSSGYTF	TGCGCCAGCAGCCGACCCGGGAGTAGTAGTGGCTACACCTTC
medium-sized	11	TRBV7-2	-	TRBJ1-2	CASSLQAAYTF	TGTGCCAGCAGCTTACAGGCAGCCTACACCTTC
-	14	TRBV27	TRBD2	TRBJ2-1	CASAGLAGLNEQFF	TGTGCCAGCGCGGGACTAGCGGGACTCAATGAGCAGTTCTTC
-	14	TRBV6-1	-	TRBJ1-3	CASRAGDSGNTIYF	TGTGCCAGCAGGGCAGGGGACTCTGGAAACACCATATATTTT
-	15	TRBV9	TRBD1	TRBJ2-3	CASSVGTGGPDTQYF	TGTGCCAGCAGCGTTGGAACAGGGGGACCAGATACGCAGTATTTT